This T cell receptor beta chain appears in the sequencing data of a study of tumor and adjacent non-tumor tissue in lung cancer. CDR3 length equals 18 residues. TCRbeta libraries were built with three rounds of nested PCR, modified from ARM-PCR. TCRdb reprocessed the multiplex PCR reads via MiXCR and lists one record per CDR3 protein. The sample has 76,000 or so distinct CDR3 sequences, 65% to 75% seen once. The template was RNA from unsorted bulk tissue. Study results and limitations: Compared with tumor, normal lung showed significantly lower TCR diversity.

Remarks on this clonotype: The antigen is not known.

The sequence was collected from a woman in her 70s with non-small cell lung cancer. Sequences were obtained from lung tumor tissue. The rearrangement uses TRBV21-1 and TRBJ1-1. TRBV21-1 constitutes a pseudogene. The CDR3 here is CASSKWVRYSGNTPEAFF. Written as DNA, the CDR3 is TGTGCCAGCAGCAAATGGGTGAGGTATTCAGGAAATACTCCTGAAGCTTTCTTT.